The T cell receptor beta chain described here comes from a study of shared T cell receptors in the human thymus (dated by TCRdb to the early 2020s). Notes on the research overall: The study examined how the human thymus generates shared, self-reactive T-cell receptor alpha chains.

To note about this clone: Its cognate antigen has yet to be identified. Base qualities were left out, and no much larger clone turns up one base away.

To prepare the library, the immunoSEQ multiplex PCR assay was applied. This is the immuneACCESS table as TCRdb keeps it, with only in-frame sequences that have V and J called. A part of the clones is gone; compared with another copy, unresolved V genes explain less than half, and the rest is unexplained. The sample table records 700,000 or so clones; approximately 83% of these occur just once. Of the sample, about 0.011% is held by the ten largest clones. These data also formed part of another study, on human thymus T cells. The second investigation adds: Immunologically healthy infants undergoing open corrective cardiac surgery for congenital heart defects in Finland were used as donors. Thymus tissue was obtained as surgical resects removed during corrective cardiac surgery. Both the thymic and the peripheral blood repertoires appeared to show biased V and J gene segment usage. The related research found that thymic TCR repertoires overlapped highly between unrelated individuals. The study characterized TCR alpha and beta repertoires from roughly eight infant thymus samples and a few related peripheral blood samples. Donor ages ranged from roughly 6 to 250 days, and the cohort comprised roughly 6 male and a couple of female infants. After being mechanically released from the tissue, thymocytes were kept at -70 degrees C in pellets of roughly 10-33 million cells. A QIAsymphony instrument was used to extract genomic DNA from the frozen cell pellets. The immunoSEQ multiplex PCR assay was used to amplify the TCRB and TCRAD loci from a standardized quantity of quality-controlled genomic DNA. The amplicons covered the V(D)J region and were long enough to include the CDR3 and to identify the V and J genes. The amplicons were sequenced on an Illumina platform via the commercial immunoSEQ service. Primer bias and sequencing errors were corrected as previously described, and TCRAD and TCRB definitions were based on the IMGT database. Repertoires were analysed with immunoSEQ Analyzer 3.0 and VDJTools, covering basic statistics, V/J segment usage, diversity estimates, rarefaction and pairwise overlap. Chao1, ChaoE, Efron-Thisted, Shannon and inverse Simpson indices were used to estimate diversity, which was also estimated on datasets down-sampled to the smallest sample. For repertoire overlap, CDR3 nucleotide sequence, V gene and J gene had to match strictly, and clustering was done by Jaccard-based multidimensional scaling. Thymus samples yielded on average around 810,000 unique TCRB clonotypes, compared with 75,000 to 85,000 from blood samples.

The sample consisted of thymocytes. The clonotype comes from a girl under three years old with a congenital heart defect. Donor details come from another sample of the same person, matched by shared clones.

CDR3 reads: CASSLGRSGTTPPRSPLHF. The bases are TGTGCCAGCAGCTTAGGAAGATCCGGGACAACCCCACCAAGGTCACCCCTCCACTTT. The sequence is built from TRBV11-2 and TRBJ1-6; possibly the D gene is TRBD1, per 6 matching bases. Measured from the cysteine to the phenylalanine, the CDR3 is 19 residues long. Of the read, only the CDR3 DNA is kept; its 57 bases are in frame from base 1. CDR1 and CDR2 are read off the germline V gene as SGHAT and FQNNGV. V gives up 1 base and J gives up 10 bases, and the segment between their germline ends measures 26 bases. When the CDR3 is completed using the reference TRBV11-2 and TRBJ1-6 genes on either side, the full variable domain is EAGVAQSPRYKIIEKRQSVAFWCNPISGHATLYWYQQILGQGPKLLIQFQNNGVVDDSQLPKDRFSAERLKGVDSTLKIQPAKLEDSAVYLCASSLGRSGTTPPRSPLHFGNGTRLTVT.